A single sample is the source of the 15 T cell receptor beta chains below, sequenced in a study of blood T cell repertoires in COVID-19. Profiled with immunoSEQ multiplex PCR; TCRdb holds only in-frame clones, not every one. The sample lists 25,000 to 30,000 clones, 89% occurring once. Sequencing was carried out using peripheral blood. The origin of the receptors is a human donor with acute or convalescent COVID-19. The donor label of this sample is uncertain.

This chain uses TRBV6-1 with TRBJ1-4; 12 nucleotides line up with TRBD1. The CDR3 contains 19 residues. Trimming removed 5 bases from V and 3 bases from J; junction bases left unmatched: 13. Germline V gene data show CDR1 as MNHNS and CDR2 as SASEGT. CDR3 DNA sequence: TGTGCCAGCAGTAAAGACCGGGACAGGGGGCTTGGATCTAATGAAAAACTGTTTTTT. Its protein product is CASSKDRDRGLGSNEKLFF.

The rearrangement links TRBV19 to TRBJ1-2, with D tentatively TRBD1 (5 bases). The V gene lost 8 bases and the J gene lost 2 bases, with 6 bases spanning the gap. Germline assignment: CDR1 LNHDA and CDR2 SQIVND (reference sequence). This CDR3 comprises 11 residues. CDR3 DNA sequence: TGTGCCAGTTCAGGGAACTATGGCTACACCTTC. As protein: CASSGNYGYTF.

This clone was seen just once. The CDR3 region is CASSSRGPGTLEHTEAFF. The CDR3 bases are TGTGCCAGCTCCTCGAGAGGGCCGGGAACGTTGGAACACACTGAAGCTTTCTTT. The V call is TRBV13, the J call TRBJ1-1; D not resolved. The CDR3 sequence is 18 residues long. The germline CDR1 and CDR2 sequences are PRHDT and FYEKMQ (reference sequence). The V end was cut by 8 bases, the J end by 3 bases, with 28 bases between.

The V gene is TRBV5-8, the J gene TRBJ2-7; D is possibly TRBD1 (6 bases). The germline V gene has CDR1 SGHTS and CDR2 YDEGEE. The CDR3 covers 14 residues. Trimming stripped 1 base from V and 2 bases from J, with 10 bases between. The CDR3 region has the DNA TGTGCCAGCAGCTTGATGGGACAAGCCTACGAGCAGTACTTC. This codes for CASSLMGQAYEQYF.

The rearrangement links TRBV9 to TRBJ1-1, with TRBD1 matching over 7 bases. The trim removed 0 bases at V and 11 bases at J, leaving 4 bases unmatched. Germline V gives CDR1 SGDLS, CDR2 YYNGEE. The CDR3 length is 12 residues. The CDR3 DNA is TGTGCCAGCAGCGTAGGGACAGGTAGGGCTTTCTTT. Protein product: CASSVGTGRAFF.

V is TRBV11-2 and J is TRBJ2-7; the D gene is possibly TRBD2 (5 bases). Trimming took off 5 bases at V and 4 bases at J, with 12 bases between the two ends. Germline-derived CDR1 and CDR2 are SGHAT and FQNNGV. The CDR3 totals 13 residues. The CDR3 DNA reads TGTGCCAGCAGCGCGTCCGGGAAGTACGAGCAGTACTTC. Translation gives CASSASGKYEQYF. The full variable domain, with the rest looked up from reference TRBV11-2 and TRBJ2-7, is EAGVAQSPRYKIIEKRQSVAFWCNPISGHATLYWYQQILGQGPKLLIQFQNNGVVDDSQLPKDRFSAERLKGVDSTLKIQPAKLEDSAVYLCASSASGKYEQYFGPGTRLTVT.

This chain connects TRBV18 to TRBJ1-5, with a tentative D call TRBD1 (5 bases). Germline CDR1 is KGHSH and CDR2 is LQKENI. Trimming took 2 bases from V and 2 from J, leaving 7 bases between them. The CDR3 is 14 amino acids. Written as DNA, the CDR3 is TGTGCCAGCTCACCAGGGGCGGGCAATCAGCCCCAGCATTTT. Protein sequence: CASSPGAGNQPQHF.

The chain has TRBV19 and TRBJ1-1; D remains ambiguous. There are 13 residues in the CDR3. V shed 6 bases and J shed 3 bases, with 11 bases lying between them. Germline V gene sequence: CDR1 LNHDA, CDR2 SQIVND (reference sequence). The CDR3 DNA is TGTGCCAGTAGGGCGACCACAGACACTGAAGCTTTCTTT. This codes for CASRATTDTEAFF. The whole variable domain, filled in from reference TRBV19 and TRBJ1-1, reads DGGITQSPKYLFRKEGQNVTLSCEQNLNHDAMYWYRQDPGQGLRLIYYSQIVNDFQKGDIAEGYSVSREKKESFPLTVTSAQKNPTAFYLCASRATTDTEAFFGQGTRLTVV.

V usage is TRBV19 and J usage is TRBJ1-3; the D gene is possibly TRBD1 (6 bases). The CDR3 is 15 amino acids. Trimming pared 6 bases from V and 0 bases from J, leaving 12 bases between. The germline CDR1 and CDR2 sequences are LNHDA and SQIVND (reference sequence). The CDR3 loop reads CASRSDRSSGNTIYF. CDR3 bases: TGTGCCAGTAGGTCCGACAGGAGCTCTGGAAACACCATATATTTT.

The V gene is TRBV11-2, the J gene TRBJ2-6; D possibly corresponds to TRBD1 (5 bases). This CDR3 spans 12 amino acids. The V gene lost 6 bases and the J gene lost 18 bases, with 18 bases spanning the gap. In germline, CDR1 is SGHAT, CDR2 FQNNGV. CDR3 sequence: CASSSLQDRTTF. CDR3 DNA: TGTGCCAGCAGTTCCCTACAGGATCGTACGACTTTC. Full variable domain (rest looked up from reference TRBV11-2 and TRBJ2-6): EAGVAQSPRYKIIEKRQSVAFWCNPISGHATLYWYQQILGQGPKLLIQFQNNGVVDDSQLPKDRFSAERLKGVDSTLKIQPAKLEDSAVYLCASSSLQDRTTFGAGSRLTVL.

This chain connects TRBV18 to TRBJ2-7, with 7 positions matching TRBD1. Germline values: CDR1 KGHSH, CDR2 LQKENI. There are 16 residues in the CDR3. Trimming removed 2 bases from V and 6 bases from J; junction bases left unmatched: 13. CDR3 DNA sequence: TGTGCCAGCTCACCAATGTTTGGGAAGGGGGCAGGCGAGCAGTACTTC. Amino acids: CASSPMFGKGAGEQYF.

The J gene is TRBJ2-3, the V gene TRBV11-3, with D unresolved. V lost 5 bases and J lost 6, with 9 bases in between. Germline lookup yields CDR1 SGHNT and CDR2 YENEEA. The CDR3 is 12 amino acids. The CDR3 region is CASSKLGDTQYF. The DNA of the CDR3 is TGTGCCAGCAGCAAACTCGGGGATACGCAGTATTTT.

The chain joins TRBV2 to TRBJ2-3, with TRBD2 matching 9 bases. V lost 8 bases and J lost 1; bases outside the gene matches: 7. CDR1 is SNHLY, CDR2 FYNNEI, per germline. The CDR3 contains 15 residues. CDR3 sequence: CASFDGGRGTDTQYF. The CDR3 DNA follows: TGTGCCAGCTTCGATGGCGGGAGGGGCACAGATACGCAGTATTTT. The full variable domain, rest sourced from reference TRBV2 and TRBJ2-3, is EPEVTQTPSHQVTQMGQEVILRCVPISNHLYFYWYRQILGQKVEFLVSFYNNEISEKSEIFDDQFSVERPDGSNFTLKIRSTKLEDSAMYFCASFDGGRGTDTQYFGPGTRLTVL.

The CDR3 region is CASSQGLGQPQHF. CDR3 coding DNA: TGTGCCAGCAGTCAGGGGTTGGGTCAGCCCCAGCATTTT. The chain carries TRBV6-5 and TRBJ1-5; D perhaps matches TRBD1 (6 bases). The CDR3 is made up of 13 amino acids. Germline V lookup: CDR1 MNHEY, CDR2 SVGAGI. Trimming took 5 bases from V and 6 from J, leaving 11 bases between them.

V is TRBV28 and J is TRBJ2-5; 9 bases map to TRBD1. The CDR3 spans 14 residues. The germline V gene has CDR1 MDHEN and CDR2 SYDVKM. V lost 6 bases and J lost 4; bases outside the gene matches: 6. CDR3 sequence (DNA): TGTGCCAGCAGGCCAACAGGGGGCGGAGAGACCCAGTACTTC. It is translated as CASRPTGGGETQYF. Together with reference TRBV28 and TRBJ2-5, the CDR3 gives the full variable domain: DVKVTQSSRYLVKRTGEKVFLECVQDMDHENMFWYRQDPGLGLRLIYFSYDVKMKEKGDIPEGYSVSREKKERFSLILESASTNQTSMYLCASRPTGGGETQYFGPGTRLLVL.